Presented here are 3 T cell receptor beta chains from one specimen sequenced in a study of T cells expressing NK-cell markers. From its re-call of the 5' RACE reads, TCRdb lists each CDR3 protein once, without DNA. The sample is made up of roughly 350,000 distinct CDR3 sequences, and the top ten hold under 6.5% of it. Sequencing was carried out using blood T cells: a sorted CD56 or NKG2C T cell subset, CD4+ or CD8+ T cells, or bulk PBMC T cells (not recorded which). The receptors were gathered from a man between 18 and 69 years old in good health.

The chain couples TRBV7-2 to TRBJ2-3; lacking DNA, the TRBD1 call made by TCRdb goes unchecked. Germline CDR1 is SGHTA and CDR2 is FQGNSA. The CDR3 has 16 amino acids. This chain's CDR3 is CASSSPGQGATDTQYF. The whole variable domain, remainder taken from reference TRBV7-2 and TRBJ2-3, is GAGVSQSPSNKVTEKGKDVELRCDPISGHTALYWYRQSLGQGLEFLIYFQGNSAPDKSGLPSDRFSAERTGGSVSTLTIQRTQQEDSAVYLCASSSPGQGATDTQYFGPGTRLTVL.

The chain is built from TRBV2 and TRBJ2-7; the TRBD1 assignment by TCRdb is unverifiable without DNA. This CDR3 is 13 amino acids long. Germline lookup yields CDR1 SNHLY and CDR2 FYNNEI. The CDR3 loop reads CASERDGSYEQYF.

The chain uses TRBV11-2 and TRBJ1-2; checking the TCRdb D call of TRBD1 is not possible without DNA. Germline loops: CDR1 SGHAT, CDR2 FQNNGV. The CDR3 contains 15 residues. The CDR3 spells CASSFRQGPNYGYTF.